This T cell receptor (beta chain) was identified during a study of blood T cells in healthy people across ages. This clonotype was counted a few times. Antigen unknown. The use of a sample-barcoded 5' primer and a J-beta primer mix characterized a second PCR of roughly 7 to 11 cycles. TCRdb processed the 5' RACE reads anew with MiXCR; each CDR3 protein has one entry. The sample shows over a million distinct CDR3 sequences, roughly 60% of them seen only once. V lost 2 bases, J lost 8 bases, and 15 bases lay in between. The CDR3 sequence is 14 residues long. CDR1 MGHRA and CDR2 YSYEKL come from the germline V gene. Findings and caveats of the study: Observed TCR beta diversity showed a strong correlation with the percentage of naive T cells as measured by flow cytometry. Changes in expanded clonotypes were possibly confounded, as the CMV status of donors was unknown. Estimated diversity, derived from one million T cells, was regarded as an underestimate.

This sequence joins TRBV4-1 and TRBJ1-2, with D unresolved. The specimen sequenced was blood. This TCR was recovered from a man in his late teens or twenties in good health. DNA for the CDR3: TGCGCCAGCAGCCAAATGGCGAGTCGTGTAGGCTACACCTTC. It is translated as CASSQMASRVGYTF.